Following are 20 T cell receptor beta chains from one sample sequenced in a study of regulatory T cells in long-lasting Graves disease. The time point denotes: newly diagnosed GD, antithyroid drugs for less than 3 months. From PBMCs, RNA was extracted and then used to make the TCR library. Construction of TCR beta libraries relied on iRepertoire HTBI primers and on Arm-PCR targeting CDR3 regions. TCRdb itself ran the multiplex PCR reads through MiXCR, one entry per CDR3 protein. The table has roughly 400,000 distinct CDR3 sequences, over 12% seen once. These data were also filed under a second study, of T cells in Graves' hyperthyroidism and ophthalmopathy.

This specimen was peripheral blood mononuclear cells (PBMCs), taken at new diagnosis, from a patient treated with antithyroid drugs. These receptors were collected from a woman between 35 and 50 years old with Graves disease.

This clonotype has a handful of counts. CDR3 coding DNA: TGCGCCAGCAGCCACTCTGGACTAGCGGGAAACACCGGGGAGCTGTTTTTT. It codes for CASSHSGLAGNTGELFF. The chain carries TRBV4-1 and TRBJ2-2, with TRBD2 matching over 12 bases. Trimming took 3 bases from V and 2 from J; bases not matched to a gene: 4. This CDR3 comprises 17 residues. The germline gives CDR1 MGHRA, CDR2 YSYEKL.

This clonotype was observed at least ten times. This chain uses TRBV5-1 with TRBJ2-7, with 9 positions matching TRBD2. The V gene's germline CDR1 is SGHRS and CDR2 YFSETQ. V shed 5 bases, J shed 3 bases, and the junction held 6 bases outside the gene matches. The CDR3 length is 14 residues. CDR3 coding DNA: TGCGCCAGCAGTTCAGCGGGGGGCCTCTACGAGCAGTACTTC. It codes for CASSSAGGLYEQYF.

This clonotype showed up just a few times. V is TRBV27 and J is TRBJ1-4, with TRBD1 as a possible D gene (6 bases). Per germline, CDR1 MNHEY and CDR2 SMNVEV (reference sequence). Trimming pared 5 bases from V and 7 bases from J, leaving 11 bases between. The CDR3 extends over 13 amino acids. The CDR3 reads CASSPGGGEKLFF. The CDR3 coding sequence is TGTGCCAGCAGTCCCGGAGGGGGTGAAAAACTGTTTTTT.

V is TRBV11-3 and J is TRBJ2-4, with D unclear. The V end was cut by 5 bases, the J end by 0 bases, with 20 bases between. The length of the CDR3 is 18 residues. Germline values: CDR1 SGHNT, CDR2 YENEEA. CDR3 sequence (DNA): TGTGCCAGCAGCCATTACGTCGAGGCGATTCTAGCCAAAAACATTCAGTACTTC. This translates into CASSHYVEAILAKNIQYF.

CDR3 DNA sequence: TGTGCCAGTAGTTTGTCCACACTCGATGGAAACACCATATATTTT. Protein sequence: CASSLSTLDGNTIYF. This rearrangement joins TRBV19 to TRBJ1-3; no reliable D call. V gave up 5 bases and J gave up 3 bases, with 14 bases separating them. Per germline, CDR1 LNHDA and CDR2 SQIVND (reference sequence). The CDR3 is 15 residues long.

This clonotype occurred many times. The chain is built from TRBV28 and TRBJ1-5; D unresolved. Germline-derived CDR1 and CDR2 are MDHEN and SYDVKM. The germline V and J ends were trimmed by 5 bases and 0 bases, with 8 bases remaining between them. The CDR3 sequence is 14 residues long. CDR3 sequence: CASSLTDSNQPQHF. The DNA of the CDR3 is TGTGCCAGCAGTCTCACAGATAGCAATCAGCCCCAGCATTTT.

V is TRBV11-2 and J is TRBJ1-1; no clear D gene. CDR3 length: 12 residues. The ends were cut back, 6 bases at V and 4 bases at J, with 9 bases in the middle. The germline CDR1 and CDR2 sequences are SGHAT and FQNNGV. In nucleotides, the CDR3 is TGTGCCAGCAGACCAGTGGGCACTGAAGCTTTCTTT. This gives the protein CASRPVGTEAFF.

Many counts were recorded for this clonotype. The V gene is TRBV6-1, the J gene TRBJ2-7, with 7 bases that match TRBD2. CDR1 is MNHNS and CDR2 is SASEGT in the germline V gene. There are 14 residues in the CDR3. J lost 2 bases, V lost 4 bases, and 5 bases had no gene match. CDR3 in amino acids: CASSGTRLAYEQYF. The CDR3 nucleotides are TGTGCCAGCAGTGGGACTAGGTTAGCCTACGAGCAGTACTTC.

The CDR3 spells CATSSGRAINYGYTF. Written as DNA, the CDR3 is TGTGCCACCAGCTCCGGCCGAGCCATCAACTATGGCTACACCTTC. The V call is TRBV15, the J call TRBJ1-2; D not resolved. Germline-derived CDR1 and CDR2 are LNHNV and YYDKDF (reference sequence). V lost 5 bases and J lost 2, with 15 bases in between. This CDR3 contains 15 residues. The variable domain in full, with the rest retrieved from reference TRBV15 and TRBJ1-2, is DAMVIQNPRYQVTQFGKPVTLSCSQTLNHNVMYWYQQKSSQAPKLLFHYYDKDFNNEADTPDNFQSRRPNTSFCFLDIRSPGLGDTAMYLCATSSGRAINYGYTFGSGTRLTVV.

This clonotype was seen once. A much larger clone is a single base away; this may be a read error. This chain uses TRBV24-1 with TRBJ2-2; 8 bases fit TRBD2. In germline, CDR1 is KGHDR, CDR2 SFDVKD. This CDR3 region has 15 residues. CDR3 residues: CAASVSGSYTGELFF. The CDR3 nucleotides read TGTGCCGCCAGTGTGAGCGGGAGTTACACCGGGGAGCTGTTTTTT.

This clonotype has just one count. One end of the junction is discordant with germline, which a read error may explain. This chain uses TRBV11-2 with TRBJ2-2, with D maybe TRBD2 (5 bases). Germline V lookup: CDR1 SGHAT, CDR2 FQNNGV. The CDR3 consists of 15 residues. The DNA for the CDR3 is TGTGCCAGCAGCCCCCGTGGAGGTCTGGCCGGGGAGCTCTTTTTT. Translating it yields CASSPRGGLAGELFF.

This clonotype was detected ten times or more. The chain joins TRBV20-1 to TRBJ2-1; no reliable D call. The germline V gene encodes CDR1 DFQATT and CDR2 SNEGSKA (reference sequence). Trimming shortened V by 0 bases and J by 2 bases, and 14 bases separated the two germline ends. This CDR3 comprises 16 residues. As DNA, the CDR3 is TGCAGTGCTAGAGACCCGGAACCTCAAGCCTACAATGAGCAGTTCTTC. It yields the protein CSARDPEPQAYNEQFF.

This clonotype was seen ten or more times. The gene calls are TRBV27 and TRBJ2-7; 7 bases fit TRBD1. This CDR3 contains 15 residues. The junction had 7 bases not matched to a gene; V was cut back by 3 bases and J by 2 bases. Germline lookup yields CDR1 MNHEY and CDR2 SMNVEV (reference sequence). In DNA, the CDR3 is TGTGCCAGCAGTTTCTCCGGGACAGAAACCTACGAGCAGTACTTC. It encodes CASSFSGTETYEQYF.

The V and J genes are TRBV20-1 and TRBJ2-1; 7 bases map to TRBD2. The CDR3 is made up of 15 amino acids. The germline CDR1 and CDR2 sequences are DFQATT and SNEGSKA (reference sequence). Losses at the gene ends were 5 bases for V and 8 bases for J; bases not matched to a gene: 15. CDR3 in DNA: TGCAGTGCTTACGAAGCCCCCGGGACTATCGATGAGCAGTTCTTC. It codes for CSAYEAPGTIDEQFF.

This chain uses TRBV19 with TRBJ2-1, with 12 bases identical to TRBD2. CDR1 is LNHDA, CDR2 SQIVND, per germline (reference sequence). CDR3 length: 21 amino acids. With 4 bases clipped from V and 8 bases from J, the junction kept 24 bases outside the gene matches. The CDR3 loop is CASSTRVSLAGGSSLADEQFF. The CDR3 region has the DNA TGTGCCAGTAGTACCCGGGTGTCGCTAGCGGGAGGGTCCAGCTTAGCTGATGAGCAGTTCTTC. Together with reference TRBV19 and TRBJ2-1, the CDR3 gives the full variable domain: DGGITQSPKYLFRKEGQNVTLSCEQNLNHDAMYWYRQDPGQGLRLIYYSQIVNDFQKGDIAEGYSVSREKKESFPLTVTSAQKNPTAFYLCASSTRVSLAGGSSLADEQFFGPGTRLTVL.

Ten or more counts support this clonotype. CDR3: CASSTIPGRTKNYGYTF. DNA of the CDR3: TGTGCCAGCAGTACTATCCCGGGACGGACTAAAAACTATGGCTACACCTTC. The chain links TRBV6-1 to TRBJ1-2; perhaps TRBD1 as D (5 bases). In germline, CDR1 is MNHNS, CDR2 SASEGT. With 5 bases removed from V and 2 bases from J, the gap between germline ends came to 21 bases. The CDR3 has 17 residues.

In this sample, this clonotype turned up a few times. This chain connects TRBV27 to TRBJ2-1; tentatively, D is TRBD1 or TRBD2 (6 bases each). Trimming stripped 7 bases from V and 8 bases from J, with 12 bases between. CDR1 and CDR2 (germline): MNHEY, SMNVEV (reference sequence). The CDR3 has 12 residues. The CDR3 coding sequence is TGTGCCAGCATGGGGGGCCGGGATGAGCAGTTCTTC. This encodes CASMGGRDEQFF.

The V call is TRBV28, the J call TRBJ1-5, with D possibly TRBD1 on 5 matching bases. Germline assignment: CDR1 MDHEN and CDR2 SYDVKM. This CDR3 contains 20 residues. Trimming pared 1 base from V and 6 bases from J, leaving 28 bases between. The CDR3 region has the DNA TGTGCCAGCAGTTTATCGAGTGCTGGGGTGAGGGGCAGAACCTTTCAGCCCCAGCATTTT. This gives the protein CASSLSSAGVRGRTFQPQHF.

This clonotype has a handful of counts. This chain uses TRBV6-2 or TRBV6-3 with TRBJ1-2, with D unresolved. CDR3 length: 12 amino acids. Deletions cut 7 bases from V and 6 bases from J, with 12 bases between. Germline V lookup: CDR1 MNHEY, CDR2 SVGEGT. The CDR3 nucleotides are TGTGCCAGCACAGAATCAGTTGATGGCTACACCTTC. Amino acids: CASTESVDGYTF.

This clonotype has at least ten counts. The CDR3 protein is CAIPGSRTGELFF. The CDR3 nucleotides are TGTGCCATCCCCGGGTCTAGAACCGGGGAGCTGTTTTTT. The J gene is TRBJ2-2, the V gene TRBV10-3, with unresolved D. The CDR3 length is 13 residues. Trimming removed 8 bases at V and 5 bases at J, with 12 bases between. CDR1 ENHRY and CDR2 SYGVKD come from the germline V gene.